This T cell receptor beta chain was sequenced for a study of identical twins. Template switching introduced a universal primer site, and the cDNA bore unique molecular identifiers. Using its own MiXCR run on the 5' RACE reads, TCRdb lists one record per CDR3 protein. The sample comprises 400,000 to 650,000 distinct CDR3 sequences, 22% of which are singletons, and roughly 0.9% rests with the top ten. CDR1 and CDR2 from the germline V gene are SQVTM and ANQGSEA. The CDR3 has 14 amino acids. V dropped 7 bases and J dropped 0 bases, with 13 bases sitting between them. This sample was shared with a second study, whose subject was T cells expressing NK-cell markers. That publication notes: Uncertainty persisted over the HCMV specificity of expanded NKG2C+ T cell clones.

This chain uses TRBV29-1 with TRBJ1-5; no reliable D call. The source of this sequence is a woman between 18 and 30 years old in good health. Sequencing was performed on CD4+ T cells sorted from blood. CDR3 nucleotides: TGCAGCGCTATTGAAGGCTATAGCAATCAGCCCCAGCATTTT. Translation gives CSAIEGYSNQPQHF.